These 27 T cell receptor beta chains were all obtained from the same sample, sequenced in a study of blood T cells in healthy people across ages. Primers used in a second PCR of about 6 to 12 cycles were a sample-barcoded 5' primer and a J-beta primer mix. One entry per CDR3 protein results from TCRdb running MiXCR on the 5' RACE reads. This table has under 950,000 distinct CDR3 sequences, about 20% appearing once. What was sequenced was blood. Receptor source: a man between 65 and 80 years old in good health.

The table lists this clonotype with a few counts. V is TRBV20-1 and J is TRBJ1-2; 7 bases agree with TRBD1. Germline assignment: CDR1 DFQATT and CDR2 SNEGSKA (reference sequence). Germline trimming cut 6 bases from V and 3 bases from J; bases unmatched to any gene: 7. CDR3 length: 13 amino acids. CDR3 region: CSARDSEDYGYTF. The DNA for the CDR3 is TGCAGTGCCCGGGACAGCGAAGACTATGGCTACACCTTC.

This chain connects TRBV7-9 to TRBJ2-3, with 9 positions matching TRBD1. V was clipped by 3 bases and J by 3 bases; unmatched bases: 10. Germline V lookup: CDR1 SEHNR, CDR2 FQNEAQ (reference sequence). CDR3 length equals 17 residues. CDR3: CASSFTWTGAPTDTQYF. CDR3 nucleotides: TGTGCCAGCAGCTTCACGTGGACAGGGGCCCCAACAGATACGCAGTATTTT.

The gene calls are TRBV21-1 and TRBJ2-7. TRBV21-1 corresponds to a pseudogene. The CDR3 runs to 14 residues. The CDR3 bases are TGTGCCAGAAGCAAAGTGGGGATCTCCTACGAGCAGTACGTC. Protein: CARSKVGISYEQYV.

Of note for this clonotype: This could be a read error, since a much larger clone is one nucleotide away. The chain carries TRBV12-3 or TRBV12-4 and TRBJ1-5; D gene unclear. There are 14 residues in the CDR3. CDR3 DNA sequence: TGTGCCAGCAGCCTGACCGATAGCGATCAGCCCCAGCATTTT. As protein: CASSLTDSDQPQHF.

This clonotype was seen a handful of times. The chain carries TRBV6-5 and TRBJ1-2; 8 positions agree with TRBD1. Germline values: CDR1 MNHEY, CDR2 SVGAGI. This CDR3 is 16 amino acids long. Trimming took 0 bases from V and 5 from J; bases not matched to a gene: 8. CDR3 protein: CASSYSLDRDLYGYTF. In DNA, the CDR3 is TGTGCCAGCAGTTACTCCTTGGACAGGGACTTATATGGCTACACCTTC.

This clonotype was counted only a few times. This chain connects TRBV10-3 to TRBJ2-3, with D maybe TRBD1 (5 bases). The CDR3 spans 12 residues. Germline CDR1 ENHRY, CDR2 SYGVKD. V gave up 6 bases and J gave up 4 bases, with 8 bases separating them. As DNA, the CDR3 is TGTGCCATCAGGGGGCAGGCAGATACGCAGTATTTT. It yields the protein CAIRGQADTQYF.

This clonotype was seen only a few times. The chain has TRBV7-2 and TRBJ1-2; D perhaps matches TRBD1 (6 bases). Germline V gene sequence: CDR1 SGHTA, CDR2 FQGNSA. V was clipped by 4 bases and J by 6 bases, with 15 bases between them. This CDR3 is built from 14 residues. The CDR3 protein is CASSSSRGGNGYTF. CDR3 nucleotide sequence: TGTGCCAGCAGCTCAAGTAGAGGGGGAAATGGCTACACCTTC.

This chain connects TRBV28 to TRBJ2-3; 11 nucleotides line up with TRBD2. This CDR3 contains 15 residues. J was trimmed by 5 bases and V by 11 bases; bases with no gene match: 12. Germline V gene data show CDR1 as MDHEN and CDR2 as SYDVKM. CDR3: CAGGTSGAGKDTQYF. The CDR3 DNA reads TGTGCCGGGGGGACTAGCGGAGCCGGAAAAGATACGCAGTATTTT.

J is TRBJ2-3 and V is TRBV10-3; D is undetermined. V was shortened by 2 bases and J by 6 bases, with 9 bases between the two germline ends. This CDR3 spans 13 amino acids. Per the germline V gene, CDR1 is ENHRY and CDR2 is SYGVKD. This chain's CDR3 is CAISENLRDTQYF. For the CDR3, the DNA is TGTGCCATCAGTGAGAACCTCCGCGATACGCAGTATTTT.

CDR3 coding DNA: TGTGCCAGCAGTTTAAAAGGGGGGGGCGAATCGCCCCAGCATTTT. Protein: CASSLKGGGESPQHF. This chain links TRBV12-3 or TRBV12-4 with TRBJ1-5, with TRBD1 as a possible D gene (6 bases). V was trimmed by 2 bases and J by 9 bases, leaving 17 bases between them. The CDR3 contains 15 residues.

In its sample, this clonotype was seen a few times. The chain recombines TRBV4-3 with TRBJ2-7; 13 bases match TRBD2. The J call is in doubt because the DNA end fits TRBJ2-1 better. The CDR3 sequence is 16 residues long. Germline V gene sequence: CDR1 LGHNA, CDR2 YSLEER. The CDR3 nucleotides read TGCGCCAGCAGCCAAGGAAGTGTGACTAGCGGGAGGGAGCAGTTCTTC. It is translated as CASSQGSVTSGREQFF.

The chain carries TRBV5-4 and TRBJ2-1, with unresolved D. CDR3 length: 13 amino acids. The V end was cut by 0 bases, the J end by 5 bases, with 6 bases between. CDR1 SGHNT and CDR2 YYREEE come from the germline V gene (reference sequence). The DNA for the CDR3 is TGTGCCAGCAGCTTGGCCCTGCACAATGAGCAGTTCTTC. As protein: CASSLALHNEQFF.

The genes are TRBV10-3 and TRBJ1-2; no clear D gene. Germline lookup yields CDR1 ENHRY and CDR2 SYGVKD. The CDR3 covers 13 residues. V lost 7 bases and J lost 5, with 14 bases in between. The CDR3 sequence: CAITEAQQYGYTF. CDR3 DNA sequence: TGTGCCATCACTGAAGCCCAGCAATATGGCTACACCTTC.

The chain carries TRBV7-6 and TRBJ2-5; 10 bases are shared with TRBD2. Losses at the gene ends were 5 bases for V and 2 bases for J; bases not matched to a gene: 8. The CDR3 is 16 residues long. Germline V gene sequence: CDR1 SGHVS, CDR2 FNYEAQ. The CDR3 loop is CASSGRGLARQETQYF. The CDR3 nucleotides read TGTGCCAGCAGCGGACGGGGACTAGCGAGACAAGAGACCCAGTACTTC.

This chain links TRBV5-1 with TRBJ2-4; TRBD2 might be the D (6 bases). The CDR3 sequence is 11 residues long. CDR1 is SGHRS and CDR2 is YFSETQ in the germline V gene. The V and J ends lost 6 bases and 12 bases respectively, with 13 bases between them. CDR3 protein: CASTGVLDQYF. The CDR3 coding sequence is TGCGCCAGCACGGGGGTCCTTGATCAGTACTTC.

In this sample, this clonotype turned up a few times. The chain carries TRBV5-6 and TRBJ2-3, with no clear D. Germline loops: CDR1 SGHDT, CDR2 YYEEEE. This CDR3 spans 15 amino acids. Trimming cost V 4 bases and J 2 bases, with 14 bases left between them. CDR3 amino acids: CASSKPGFITDTQYF. CDR3 DNA sequence: TGTGCCAGCAGCAAACCCGGATTTATCACAGATACGCAGTATTTT.

This clonotype was observed a handful of times. J is TRBJ2-1 and V is TRBV20-1; 10 bases align to TRBD1. Germline lookup yields CDR1 DFQATT and CDR2 SNEGSKA (reference sequence). J gave up 8 bases and V 4 bases, and 20 bases lay outside the gene matches. The CDR3 covers 18 residues. CDR3 in amino acids: CSANAKKGTGTGAYEQFF. The CDR3 bases are TGCAGTGCTAACGCCAAGAAGGGCACCGGGACAGGGGCTTATGAGCAGTTCTTC.

This clonotype was counted only a few times. The rearrangement uses TRBV18 and TRBJ2-5, with a tentative D call TRBD1 (6 bases). The J call is uncertain, as TRBJ2-1 better fits the DNA end. CDR1 KGHSH and CDR2 LQKENI come from the germline V gene. CDR3 size: 14 residues. The CDR3 nucleotides are TGTGCCAGCTCACCCTCGACAGGTAACAATGAGCAGTTCTTC. Translating gives CASSPSTGNNEQFF.

V and J are TRBV20-1 and TRBJ1-2; 10 bases map to TRBD1. The germline gives CDR1 DFQATT, CDR2 SNEGSKA (reference sequence). The trim removed 4 bases at V and 5 bases at J, leaving 4 bases unmatched. The CDR3 consists of 13 residues. The CDR3, as DNA: TGCAGTGCTAAATCGGGACAGGGGTATGGCTACACCTTC. Translated, it gives CSAKSGQGYGYTF.

This chain joins TRBV2 and TRBJ2-5, with unresolved D. Germline CDR1 and CDR2: SNHLY and FYNNEI. The CDR3 has 14 amino acids. V was cut by 8 bases and J by 2 bases, with 15 bases left in between. The CDR3 DNA sequence: TGTGCCAGCGTCCGATCGCAGGTACAAGAGACCCAGTACTTC. It encodes CASVRSQVQETQYF.

The J gene is TRBJ2-7, the V gene TRBV6-6; 7 positions match TRBD2. The germline gives CDR1 MNHNY, CDR2 SVGAGI (reference sequence). V trimming: 7 bases; J trimming: 2 bases; junction bases outside the gene matches: 8. This CDR3 is 14 amino acids long. CDR3 sequence: CASNNGGGPYEQYF. The CDR3 region has the DNA TGTGCCAGCAATAATGGGGGGGGACCCTACGAGCAGTACTTC.

The DNA for the CDR3 is TGCAGCGTTTTAGGGACTACTTTTCTCAATGAGCAGTTCTTC. Amino acids: CSVLGTTFLNEQFF. The chain employs TRBV29-1 and TRBJ2-1; TRBD2 agrees at 7 bases. Germline CDR1 is SQVTM and CDR2 is ANQGSEA. Losses at the gene ends were 5 bases for V and 6 bases for J; bases not matched to a gene: 10. The CDR3 is 14 amino acids.

The chain couples TRBV12-3 or TRBV12-4 to TRBJ2-5, with 11 bases identical to TRBD2. V lost 6 bases, J lost 0 bases, and 9 bases stayed unmatched. This CDR3 has 17 residues. This CDR3 is CASSFGTSGEYQETQYF. CDR3 DNA: TGTGCCAGCAGCTTCGGGACTAGCGGAGAGTACCAAGAGACCCAGTACTTC.

V and J are TRBV7-7 and TRBJ2-2; D tentatively fits TRBD1 or TRBD2 (5 bases each). The length of the CDR3 is 14 residues. CDR1 is SSHAT and CDR2 is FNYEAQ in the germline V gene (reference sequence). V was cut by 2 bases and J by 6 bases, with 10 bases left in between. Written as DNA, the CDR3 is TGTGCCAGCAGCTTAACGGGGCTCCCCGGGGAGCTGTTTTTT. Protein sequence: CASSLTGLPGELFF.

The chain uses TRBV6-5 and TRBJ1-4, with a weak D call TRBD1 (5 bases). CDR3 length: 16 amino acids. V lost 2 bases to trimming and J lost 7 bases, with 17 bases between them. The germline V gene has CDR1 MNHEY and CDR2 SVGAGI. CDR3 bases: TGTGCCAGCAGTTACATTCCCGGGGCGCGGGGTGAAAAACTGTTTTTT. Its translation is CASSYIPGARGEKLFF.

At least ten counts were recorded for this clonotype. The genes are TRBV12-3 or TRBV12-4 and TRBJ2-2, with D uncertain. Deletions cut 3 bases from V and 6 bases from J, with 2 bases between. The CDR3 sequence is 11 residues long. The CDR3 region has the DNA TGTGCCAGCAGTTTCTCCGGGGAGCTGTTTTTT. Translating gives CASSFSGELFF.

This clonotype was counted between two and nine times. The J gene is TRBJ2-5, the V gene TRBV6-6, with TRBD2 identical over 10 bases. CDR3 length: 14 residues. With 7 bases clipped from V and 3 bases from J, the junction kept 5 bases outside the gene matches. CDR1 is MNHNY, CDR2 SVGAGI, per germline (reference sequence). CDR3 in DNA: TGTGCCAGCACCCGGACTAGCGGAGAAGAGACCCAGTACTTC. This translates into CASTRTSGEETQYF.